The rows below give T cell receptor beta chains drawn from one sample of a study of blood T cell repertoires in COVID-19. Assay used: immunoSEQ multiplex PCR; TCRdb lists only in-frame clones, some missing. The sample holds about 230,000 clones, about nine tenths seen once. The sample consisted of peripheral blood. Every receptor here comes from a man aged 50-60 years with COVID-19, enrolled during active disease. The CDR3 runs from the conserved cysteine through the conserved F or W. Size tells how often a clone was seen (once, few, many) or the class of an expanded clone, and some rows leave it out.

cdr3_aa v_call clone_size j_call
CASGPQGSSYEQYF TRBV7-9 NA TRBJ2-7
CASSRGLADGETQYF TRBV7-3 NA TRBJ2-5
CASSLSGTDTQYF TRBV5-1 NA TRBJ2-3
CASSPGRNTIYF TRBV9 NA TRBJ1-3
CASSLGQPEETQYF TRBV6-5 NA TRBJ2-5
CASSLNRVSYTF TRBV6-2/TRBV6-3 NA TRBJ1-2
CASSMLGYEQYF TRBV19 NA TRBJ2-7
CASSLKGPTYEQYF TRBV27 NA TRBJ2-7
CASSPRGTSGSPSYNEQFF TRBV7-8 NA TRBJ2-1
CASSRREPANEKLFF TRBV6-6 NA TRBJ1-4
CASPGTGDNTGELFF TRBV27 NA TRBJ2-2
CASSEPKGPLHF TRBV9 NA TRBJ1-6
CASRDVGATYEQYF TRBV6-1 NA TRBJ2-7
CASSLLAGGRTDTQYF TRBV7-6 NA TRBJ2-3
CASSLGRQYDWETQYF TRBV5-5 few TRBJ2-5
CASSVGGAGNTEAFF TRBV9 NA TRBJ1-1
CASSVGRDSYEQYF TRBV9 NA TRBJ2-7
CASSFTGQNTEAFF TRBV5-1 NA TRBJ1-1
CASGFPSVGTTVDF TRBV12-5 NA TRBJ2-7
CAISDSDRVNQPQHF TRBV10-3 NA TRBJ1-5
CASSEAGTGGIQPQHF TRBV6-1 NA TRBJ1-5
CASSLGDSSGNTIYF TRBV7-9 NA TRBJ1-3
CASSELTGQGKLFF TRBV25-1 NA TRBJ1-4
CASSPAQGAGEKLFF TRBV7-2 NA TRBJ1-4
CATSESNQETQYF TRBV24-1 once TRBJ2-5
CASSYSRQGSIYGYTF TRBV6-2/TRBV6-3 few TRBJ1-2
CASSIDLGTGTDGYTF TRBV19 NA TRBJ1-2
CASSSRTSGFSYEQYF TRBV7-9 few TRBJ2-7
CASSLRSGTTYEQYF TRBV27 NA TRBJ2-7
CAWSPDRGNKAFF TRBV30 NA TRBJ1-1
CASSSHGPTGYGQGINTEAFF TRBV5-1 NA TRBJ1-1
CSARPQLAGGDNEQFF TRBV29-1 NA TRBJ2-1
CASSRTGEITDTQYF TRBV19 NA TRBJ2-3
CATSANRDTGELFF TRBV24-1 once TRBJ2-2
CASSSSGTETDTQYF TRBV7-9 NA TRBJ2-3
CASSLGRGLSGYTF TRBV6-5 NA TRBJ1-2
CASSPDSLGSSYNSPLHF TRBV19 few TRBJ1-6
CASSPLPRGPTSTNEKLFF TRBV18 NA TRBJ1-4
CSASAGTGLGGTGELFF TRBV20-1 NA TRBJ2-2
CASKLDSTDTQYF TRBV7-9 NA TRBJ2-3
CASSPGTGTVNGYTF TRBV18 NA TRBJ1-2
CASSLGQGSGNTIYF TRBV11-3 NA TRBJ1-3
CASNGDSTEQFF TRBV6-6 NA TRBJ2-1